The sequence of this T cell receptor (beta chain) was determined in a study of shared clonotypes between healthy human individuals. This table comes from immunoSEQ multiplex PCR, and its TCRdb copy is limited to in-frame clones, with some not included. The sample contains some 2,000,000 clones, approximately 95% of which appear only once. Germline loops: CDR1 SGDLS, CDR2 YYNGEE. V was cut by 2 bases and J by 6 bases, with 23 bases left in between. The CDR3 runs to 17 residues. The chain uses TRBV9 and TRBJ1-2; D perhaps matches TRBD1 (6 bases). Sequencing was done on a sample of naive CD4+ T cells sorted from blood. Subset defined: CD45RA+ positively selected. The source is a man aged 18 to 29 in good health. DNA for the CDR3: TGTGCCAGCAGCGTCGGAGGAGCGGGGGGCCTCGTTAATGGCTACACCTTC. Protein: CASSVGGAGGLVNGYTF.